The 5 T cell receptor beta chains in this list originate from one sample, sequenced in a study of cytomegalovirus exposure and HLA in healthy donors. The primer mix had 60 Vbeta and 13 Jbeta primers. Method: immunoSEQ multiplex PCR; TCRdb's copy keeps in-frame clones and lacks some. The profile covers around 100,000 clones, with approximately 70% appearing a single time and approximately 4.3% taken by the ten largest. The specimen was PBMCs. The origin of the receptors is a woman aged 18-29 years in good health and CMV-seropositive.

This sequence joins TRBV18 and TRBJ2-5, with D perhaps matching TRBD2 (6 bases). V shed 1 base and J shed 4 bases, with 13 bases lying between them. The CDR3 contains 15 residues. CDR1 is KGHSH and CDR2 is LQKENI in the germline V gene. The CDR3 DNA reads as TGTGCCAGCTCACCACGGGTCGAGGGAGGAGAGACCCAGTACTTC. Translating it yields CASSPRVEGGETQYF.

This clone came up a few times. The rearrangement uses TRBV6-5 and TRBJ2-7; 7 bases are shared with TRBD2. J was trimmed by 4 bases and V by 11 bases; bases with no gene match: 11. The CDR3 consists of 13 residues. Germline V lookup: CDR1 MNHEY, CDR2 SVGAGI. This CDR3 reads CASVRGGSYEQYF. The CDR3 DNA sequence: TGTGCCTCCGTCCGTGGCGGGAGTTACGAGCAGTACTTC.

This clone was detected a few times. The chain couples TRBV5-1 to TRBJ2-1; TRBD2 aligns across 12 bases. The CDR3 is 14 amino acids. V shed 0 bases, J shed 8 bases, and the junction held 0 bases outside the gene matches. Germline CDR1 reads SGHRS; CDR2 reads YFSETQ. The CDR3 spells CASSLASGRDEQFF. CDR3 coding DNA: TGCGCCAGCAGCTTGGCTAGCGGGAGGGATGAGCAGTTCTTC.

This clone has a handful of counts. This chain uses TRBV6-6 with TRBJ1-4; 8 nucleotides align to TRBD1. CDR1 and CDR2 (germline): MNHNY, SVGAGI (reference sequence). V lost 6 bases, J lost 8 bases, and 8 bases stayed unmatched. CDR3 size: 14 residues. The CDR3 nucleotides read TGTGCCAGCAGCCGGACAGGGTGGAAGGAAAAACTGTTTTTT. It specifies CASSRTGWKEKLFF.

This clone has a handful of counts. The chain is built from TRBV6-5 and TRBJ1-1; no reliable D call. This CDR3 has 13 amino acids. Germline V gene lookup returns CDR1 MNHEY and CDR2 SVGAGI. V lost 5 bases to trimming and J lost 1 base, with 8 bases between them. Written as DNA, the CDR3 is TGTGCCAGCAGTACCAGTGGGAACACTGAAGCTTTCTTT. Translated: CASSTSGNTEAFF.